The 17 T cell receptor beta chains given below trace back to one sample, sequenced in a study of blood T cell repertoires in COVID-19. TCRdb keeps only in-frame clones here, not all; method: immunoSEQ multiplex PCR. The data contain about 130,000 clones, around three quarters of them singletons. The sequencing input was peripheral blood. The receptor set was obtained from a human donor in a cohort sampled during active COVID-19.

The V and J genes are TRBV7-9 and TRBJ2-2; D remains unclear. CDR3 length equals 15 residues. Trimming took off 4 bases at V and 0 bases at J, with 9 bases between the two ends. Germline-derived CDR1 and CDR2 are SEHNR and FQNEAQ (reference sequence). CDR3: CASSSGSANTGELFF. In DNA form, the CDR3 reads TGTGCCAGCAGCTCAGGATCTGCGAACACCGGGGAGCTGTTTTTT. The whole variable domain, filled in from reference TRBV7-9 and TRBJ2-2, reads DTGVSQNPRHKITKRGQNVTFRCDPISEHNRLYWYRQTLGQGPEFLTYFQNEAQLEKSRLLSDRFSAERPKGSFSTLEIQRTEQGDSAMYLCASSSGSANTGELFFGEGSRLTVL.

The chain couples TRBV28 to TRBJ2-4, with D possibly matching TRBD1 (6 bases). V lost 6 bases and J 0 bases, leaving 15 bases between the germline ends. The CDR3 has 16 amino acids. Per the germline V gene, CDR1 is MDHEN and CDR2 is SYDVKM. The DNA for the CDR3 is TGTGCCAGCAGCCTGACAGGTTCCTTAGCCAAAAACATTCAGTACTTC. Protein sequence: CASSLTGSLAKNIQYF.

The CDR3 loop is CASSPQGVEQYF. The CDR3 DNA reads as TGCGCCAGCAGCCCCCAGGGGGTCGAGCAGTACTTC. The chain employs TRBV5-1 and TRBJ2-7, with 7 positions matching TRBD1. Germline CDR1 SGHRS, CDR2 YFSETQ. The trim removed 4 bases at V and 6 bases at J, leaving 4 bases unmatched. This CDR3 is 12 amino acids long. The full variable domain, in which reference TRBV5-1 and TRBJ2-7 provide the parts outside the CDR3, is KAGVTQTPRYLIKTRGQQVTLSCSPISGHRSVSWYQQTPGQGLQFLFEYFSETQRNKGNFPGRFSGRQFSNSRSEMNVSTLELGDSALYLCASSPQGVEQYFGPGTRLTVT.

The chain links TRBV19 to TRBJ1-5, with D perhaps matching TRBD1 (5 bases). V lost 7 bases and J 2 bases, leaving 12 bases between the germline ends. Germline lookup yields CDR1 LNHDA and CDR2 SQIVND (reference sequence). CDR3 length equals 14 residues. Here the CDR3 DNA reads TGTGCCAGTACCCGGCAGGGCCGCAATCAGCCCCAGCATTTT. Translated, it gives CASTRQGRNQPQHF. Supplemented by reference TRBV19 and TRBJ1-5, the full variable domain reads DGGITQSPKYLFRKEGQNVTLSCEQNLNHDAMYWYRQDPGQGLRLIYYSQIVNDFQKGDIAEGYSVSREKKESFPLTVTSAQKNPTAFYLCASTRQGRNQPQHFGDGTRLSIL.

The chain joins TRBV19 to TRBJ1-5; 8 bases are a match to TRBD1. CDR3 size: 18 residues. CDR1 is LNHDA and CDR2 is SQIVND in the germline V gene (reference sequence). After removal of 4 bases from V and 0 bases from J, the junction contained 11 bases not matched to a gene. Here the CDR3 DNA reads TGTGCCAGTAGTAGCCAGGGGACAGGACTATATAGCAATCAGCCCCAGCATTTT. It translates to CASSSQGTGLYSNQPQHF.

This clone occurred once. J is TRBJ1-1 and V is TRBV2; D is unclear. Germline-derived CDR1 and CDR2 are SNHLY and FYNNEI. Trimming took off 4 bases at V and 2 bases at J, with 11 bases between the two ends. This CDR3 is 14 amino acids long. The CDR3 coding sequence is TGTGCCAGCAGTGTAGAAGTTTTTAACACTGAAGCTTTCTTT. Residues: CASSVEVFNTEAFF.

The chain combines TRBV29-1 with TRBJ1-2; D not resolved. CDR1 is SQVTM and CDR2 is ANQGSEA in the germline V gene. Trimming took 2 bases from V and 9 from J, leaving 13 bases between them. The CDR3 is 12 amino acids. The CDR3: CSVESLSGRYTF. DNA for the CDR3: TGCAGCGTTGAATCCTTAAGCGGACGCTACACCTTC.

The V gene is TRBV7-7, the J gene TRBJ2-5, with D perhaps matching TRBD1 (5 bases). In germline, CDR1 is SSHAT, CDR2 FNYEAQ (reference sequence). The CDR3 consists of 14 residues. Trimming left V 5 bases short and J 5 bases short, with 15 bases between. CDR3 coding DNA: TGTGCCAGCAGCCCGAAAGGGGCAGGGGAGACCCAGTACTTC. Protein sequence: CASSPKGAGETQYF.

The CDR3 sequence: CAWRTGRNTEAFF. DNA for the CDR3: TGTGCCTGGAGGACAGGGAGGAACACTGAAGCTTTCTTT. The V and J genes are TRBV30 and TRBJ1-1; the match to TRBD1 covers 7 bases. Germline assignment: CDR1 GTSNPN and CDR2 SVGIG (reference sequence). The CDR3 has 13 residues. J was trimmed by 1 base and V by 3 bases; bases with no gene match: 2.

The J gene is TRBJ2-3, the V gene TRBV19; D is perhaps TRBD1 (5 bases). Germline CDR1 and CDR2: LNHDA and SQIVND (reference sequence). This CDR3 is built from 14 residues. Trimming removed 3 bases from V and 3 bases from J, with 10 bases in between. The CDR3 bases are TGTGCCAGTAGTATCCCAGGGTATACAGATACGCAGTATTTT. Its protein product is CASSIPGYTDTQYF.

V and J are TRBV11-1 and TRBJ2-7; 9 nucleotides match TRBD1. Germline V gene sequence: CDR1 SGHAT, CDR2 FQDESV (reference sequence). This CDR3 region has 15 residues. V trimming: 5 bases; J trimming: 4 bases; junction bases outside the gene matches: 9. CDR3 loop: CASSLQGAPDYEQYF. The CDR3 DNA follows: TGTGCCAGCAGCCTACAGGGGGCACCGGATTACGAGCAGTACTTC. Filled out from reference TRBV11-1 and TRBJ2-7, the complete variable domain reads EAEVAQSPRYKITEKSQAVAFWCDPISGHATLYWYRQILGQGPELLVQFQDESVVDDSQLPKDRFSAERLKGVDSTLKIQPAELGDSAMYLCASSLQGAPDYEQYFGPGTRLTVT.

V usage is TRBV2 and J usage is TRBJ2-6; 8 bases align to TRBD2. The CDR3 totals 18 residues. The ends lost 8 bases at V and 0 bases at J; junction bases unmatched: 12. Germline values: CDR1 SNHLY, CDR2 FYNNEI. In DNA, the CDR3 is TGTGCCAGCGGGACGGGGGGGCGAAGCGTCTCTGGGGCCAACGTCCTGACTTTC. Its translation: CASGTGGRSVSGANVLTF.

Worth noting for this clone: This specimen includes other DNA sequences encoding the same CDR3. The rearrangement joins TRBV7-3 to TRBJ2-2; TRBD2 is a possible D gene (6 bases). The CDR3 extends over 14 amino acids. V gave up 3 bases and J gave up 4 bases, with 9 bases separating them. Germline V gene lookup returns CDR1 SGHTA and CDR2 FQGTGA. CDR3 in DNA: TGTGCCAGCAGCTTGGGGGGTGGCACCGGGGAGCTGTTTTTT. This encodes CASSLGGGTGELFF.

This chain links TRBV28 with TRBJ2-7, with TRBD1 identical over 7 bases. The germline CDR1 and CDR2 sequences are MDHEN and SYDVKM. Trimming at V came to 4 bases and at J to 2 bases, leaving 23 bases not matched to a gene. This CDR3 region has 20 residues. CDR3 in amino acids: CASSSSSFGARQGETYEQYF. As DNA, the CDR3 is TGTGCCAGCAGTTCCAGCAGTTTCGGAGCGCGGCAGGGGGAAACCTACGAGCAGTACTTC.

The gene calls are TRBV4-1 and TRBJ2-1; D is ambiguous. The CDR3 has 14 amino acids. The germline V gene encodes CDR1 MGHRA and CDR2 YSYEKL. The V end lost 1 base, the J end lost 3 bases, and 7 bases lay between the germline ends. CDR3 in DNA: TGCGCCAGCAGCCAAGCAACACGCTACAATGAGCAGTTCTTC. Translation gives CASSQATRYNEQFF.

V gene TRBV4-1 combines with J gene TRBJ1-5; the match to TRBD1 covers 11 bases. CDR1 is MGHRA, CDR2 YSYEKL, per germline. The ends lost 3 bases at V and 7 bases at J; junction bases unmatched: 5. The CDR3 runs to 15 residues. This chain's CDR3 is CASSHGTGGGQPQHF. CDR3 nucleotide sequence: TGCGCCAGCAGCCATGGGACAGGGGGAGGACAGCCCCAGCATTTT.

CDR3 region: CASSRGGTGELFF. DNA of the CDR3: TGTGCCAGCAGCCGAGGGGGCACCGGGGAGCTGTTTTTT. V usage is TRBV7-6 and J usage is TRBJ2-2, with D possibly being TRBD1 (6 bases). Germline V gene data show CDR1 as SGHVS and CDR2 as FNYEAQ. The V end lost 5 bases, the J end lost 4 bases, and 8 bases lay between the germline ends. CDR3 length: 13 amino acids.